The entry below gives a single TCR beta chain sequence along with its context. The entry originates in a study of blood T cell repertoires in COVID-19. Study context: There were acute and convalescent COVID-19 samples, and they came from the United States, Italy and Spain.

The study drew participants aged about 18 to 90 years from roughly 25 US areas. This CDR3 comprises 16 residues. Germline CDR1 is KGHSH and CDR2 is LQKENI. The V end lost 5 bases, the J end lost 4 bases, and 18 bases lay between the germline ends. In the authors' workflow: Estimated nucleated cell counts came from reference gene primer amplification. Measured with immunoSEQ multiplex PCR; TCRdb has only the in-frame clones, and not every one. That table supplies the V and J calls and clone size; D and trimming were determined from the DNA. The table records 150,000 to 200,000 clones, 80% to 90% of them present only once.

This receptor was identified in a man aged 45 to 65 who had recovered from COVID-19. The material sequenced was PBMCs or T cells enriched from blood (not recorded which). The gene calls are TRBV18 and TRBJ1-3, with D possibly being TRBD1 (6 bases). The CDR3 DNA is TGTGCCAGCTCAACTTCGACAGGCTCCGGGGGAAACACCATATATTTT. Its translation: CASSTSTGSGGNTIYF. Full variable domain (missing parts from reference TRBV18 and TRBJ1-3): NAGVMQNPRHLVRRRGQEARLRCSPMKGHSHVYWYRQLPEEGLKFMVYLQKENIIDESGMPKERFSAEFPKEGPSILRIQQVVRGDSAAYFCASSTSTGSGGNTIYFGEGSWLTVV.